This is a list of T cell receptor beta chains from one sample in a study of T cell responses to AZD1222 COVID-19 vaccine. TCRdb's copy holds only in-frame clones and misses some; the assay was immunoSEQ multiplex PCR. The data show about 120,000 clones, about 90% seen once. The sequences come from peripheral blood, collected on day 0 of AZD1222 vaccination. These receptors came from an adult in good health. Each CDR3 is given with its conserved first and last residue. A D gene is named only where the DNA matches it firmly. Part of the rows lack a size; the others show once, few, many or a class for expanded clones.

>TRBD1|TRBV29-1|once|12|TRBJ2-1
CSAGTAYNEQFF
TGCAGCGCCGGGACAGCCTACAATGAGCAGTTCTTC
>NA|TRBV7-2|NA|15|TRBJ1-1
CASRIQVSGNTEAFF
TGTGCCAGCAGAATTCAGGTCTCAGGGAACACTGAAGCTTTCTTT
>TRBD2|TRBV6-1|NA|17|TRBJ2-1
CASSELGLAGSYNEQFF
TGTGCCAGCAGCGAACTCGGCCTAGCGGGCTCCTACAATGAGCAGTTCTTC
>NA|TRBV15|NA|12|TRBJ2-1
CATSRWSSEQFF
TGTGCCACCAGCAGATGGTCTAGTGAGCAGTTCTTC
>TRBD2|TRBV28|NA|15|TRBJ2-1
CASSLAGVKYNEQFF
TGTGCCAGCAGTTTAGCGGGGGTAAAATACAATGAGCAGTTCTTC
>TRBD2|TRBV5-1|NA|16|TRBJ2-3
CASSTGLAGGGDTQYF
TGCGCCAGCAGCACGGGACTAGCGGGAGGAGGAGATACGCAGTATTTT
>NA|TRBV9|NA|13|TRBJ1-1
CASSMGAGTEAFF
TGTGCCAGCAGCATGGGGGCTGGGACTGAAGCTTTCTTT
>TRBD1|TRBV5-6|NA|19|TRBJ2-7
CASSLPTQGTPLSFYEQYF
TGTGCCAGCAGCTTGCCGACACAGGGGACCCCATTATCCTTCTACGAGCAGTACTTC
>NA|TRBV5-1|NA|12|TRBJ1-2
CASRAANYGYTF
TGCGCCAGCAGGGCAGCTAACTATGGCTACACCTTC
>TRBD2|TRBV2|NA|15|TRBJ2-7
CASSDPAGGSYEQYF
TGTGCCAGCAGTGACCCAGCGGGGGGCTCCTACGAGCAGTACTTC
>TRBD1|TRBV7-2|NA|14|TRBJ2-7
CASSLGTGFYEQYF
TGTGCCAGCAGCCTGGGGACAGGGTTTTACGAGCAGTACTTC
>NA|TRBV11-3|NA|14|TRBJ1-2
CASSLGGQWYGYTF
TGTGCCAGCAGCTTAGGAGGCCAGTGGTATGGCTACACCTTC
>TRBD2|TRBV7-3|NA|18|TRBJ2-1
CASSLMAPGTSGYNEQFF
TGTGCCAGCAGCTTAATGGCCCCTGGGACTAGCGGTTACAATGAGCAGTTCTTC
>NA|TRBV19|once|13|TRBJ1-2
CASSIEANYGYTF
TGTGCCAGTAGTATCGAAGCTAACTATGGCTACACCTTC
>TRBD1|TRBV19|NA|13|TRBJ1-1
CASSQQGTLEAFF
TGTGCCAGTAGTCAACAGGGGACCCTGGAAGCTTTCTTT
>NA|TRBV28|NA|13|TRBJ1-5
CAAKQGTNQPQHF
TGTGCCGCGAAACAGGGAACAAATCAGCCCCAGCATTTT
>TRBD1|TRBV19|NA|14|TRBJ1-1
CASTHRQGITEAFF
TGTGCCAGTACCCACAGACAGGGAATCACTGAAGCTTTCTTT
>NA|TRBV5-1|NA|14|TRBJ2-7
CASSPGGGNYEQYF
TGCGCCAGCAGCCCCGGGGGAGGAAACTACGAGCAGTACTTC
>NA|TRBV5-1|NA|14|TRBJ2-1
CASSPPTSFDEQFF
TGCGCCAGCAGCCCCCCGACTAGTTTCGATGAGCAGTTCTTC
>NA|TRBV7-9|NA|13|TRBJ1-2
CASSSGSGYGYTF
TGTGCCAGCAGCTCCGGCTCGGGCTATGGCTACACCTTC
>NA|TRBV30|NA|12|TRBJ2-3
CAFQGAADTQYF
TGTGCCTTCCAAGGGGCCGCAGATACGCAGTATTTT
>NA|TRBV5-5|NA|15|TRBJ1-4
CASSFLVGGNEKLFF
TGTGCCAGCAGCTTCCTCGTAGGTGGTAATGAAAAACTGTTTTTT
>NA|TRBV11-1|NA|16|TRBJ1-1
CASSPVGGVTGTEAFF
TGTGCCAGCAGCCCAGTTGGAGGGGTGACGGGCACTGAAGCTTTCTTT